Following are 3 T cell receptor beta chains from one sample sequenced in a study of beta chain features in type 1 diabetes. Regarding the study as a whole: Shorter TCRB CDR3s, moderately but significantly so, marked every one of the four CD4+ subsets in Type 1 diabetes patients.

These TCRs are of unknown antigen specificity. Of the isolated RNA, all was reverse transcribed, and so the sequenced material was expressed TCRB transcripts. Sequenced by immunoSEQ multiplex PCR; TCRdb stores in-frame clones only, minus some. The sample consists of 150,000 to 200,000 clones, 63% of them appearing once. The sample comprised naive CD4+ T cells from blood. The source is a man younger than 45 with type 1 diabetes.

This clone was detected only a few times. The chain combines TRBV7-2 with TRBJ2-3; D uncertain. V lost 1 base, J lost 2 bases, and 13 bases lay in between. The CDR3 consists of 16 residues. Germline values: CDR1 SGHTA, CDR2 FQGNSA. In nucleotides, the CDR3 is TGTGCCAGCAGCTTAGGTGCCAGGAGATCCACAGATACGCAGTATTTT. Translating it yields CASSLGARRSTDTQYF.

This chain uses TRBV25-1 with TRBJ1-5; D not resolved. Germline V gene lookup returns CDR1 MGHDK and CDR2 SYGVNS. Trimming removed 3 bases from V and 3 bases from J, with 9 bases in between. This CDR3 is 14 amino acids long. The CDR3 region has the DNA TGTGCCAGCAGTGACATGCAGTTCAATCAGCCCCAGCATTTT. Amino acids: CASSDMQFNQPQHF.

This clone was counted between two and nine times. This sequence joins TRBV29-1 and TRBJ2-5, with TRBD1 matching over 7 bases. Germline trimming cut 0 bases from V and 0 bases from J; bases unmatched to any gene: 4. Germline values: CDR1 SQVTM, CDR2 ANQGSEA. The CDR3 has 15 residues. CDR3 amino acids: CSVEDPTGYQETQYF. The CDR3, as DNA: TGCAGCGTTGAAGACCCGACAGGGTACCAAGAGACCCAGTACTTC.